One sample yielded the 28 T cell receptor beta chains listed below, sequenced in a study of CD8+ T cells in alopecia areata (dated by TCRdb to the late 2010s). The time point label corresponds to: less than five weeks on oral tofacitinib. Explained via the paper, the treatment or condition label denotes: oral pan-JAK inhibitor, 5-10 mg twice daily. Libraries were made using the immunoSEQ multiplex PCR assay. For TCR sequencing, RNA was extracted from every sample and reverse transcribed into cDNA to serve as template. What TCRdb holds here is the immuneACCESS table cut down to in-frame rearrangements. Part of the clones is not present; checked against another copy, under half of the missing clones reflect an unresolved V gene, and the others are unexplained. This sample has roughly 100,000 clones in its table, and 50% to 75% of those were observed once. Around 16% of the sample belongs to the ten largest clones.

The sequenced sample was CD8+ T cells sorted from blood, obtained at week 4, from a patient treated with tofacitinib. The receptors come from a human donor with alopecia areata.

This chain links TRBV11-1 with TRBJ2-7; 9 positions agree with TRBD2. Unmatched junction bases numbered 8, after V lost 6 bases and J lost 2 bases. CDR1 is SGHAT and CDR2 is FQDESV in the germline V gene (reference sequence). There are 15 residues in the CDR3. The CDR3 DNA sequence: TGTGCCAGCAGACTTAGCGGGAGCCCGCCCTACGAGCAGTACTTC. Translating it yields CASRLSGSPPYEQYF.

The chain uses TRBV2 and TRBJ2-7, with TRBD2 matching 13 bases. With V trimmed by 8 bases and J by 2 bases, 6 bases remained unmatched. From germline, CDR1 is SNHLY and CDR2 FYNNEI. CDR3 size: 15 residues. The CDR3 here is CASEGTSGATYEQYF. CDR3 nucleotide sequence: TGTGCCAGCGAAGGGACTAGCGGGGCAACCTACGAGCAGTACTTC.

This chain links TRBV30 with TRBJ1-2; the match to TRBD1 covers 8 bases. J lost 2 bases, V lost 0 bases, and 5 bases had no gene match. Germline CDR1 reads GTSNPN; CDR2 reads SVGIG (reference sequence). The CDR3 runs 15 residues. The CDR3 sequence: CAWSVTRTGNYGYTF. The CDR3 nucleotides read TGTGCCTGGAGTGTTACCAGGACAGGGAACTATGGCTACACCTTC.

The V and J genes are TRBV28 and TRBJ2-7; 10 nucleotides line up with TRBD1. Germline V gene data show CDR1 as MDHEN and CDR2 as SYDVKM. The CDR3 is 16 amino acids. V lost 2 bases and J lost 7; bases outside the gene matches: 11. For the CDR3, the DNA is TGTGCCAGCAGTTTACCTAAGACAGGGGGCTCGGAAGAGCAGTACTTC. This sequence encodes CASSLPKTGGSEEQYF.

V gene TRBV5-1 combines with J gene TRBJ2-7, with D possibly TRBD1 on 5 matching bases. The CDR3 sequence is 15 residues long. Germline lookup yields CDR1 SGHRS and CDR2 YFSETQ. V was shortened by 4 bases and J by 0 bases, with 14 bases between the two germline ends. DNA for the CDR3: TGCGCCAGCAGCCCTTTCCAGGGCCACTCCTACGAGCAGTACTTC. Translating it yields CASSPFQGHSYEQYF.

The CDR3, as DNA: TGTGCCAGCAGTTTGGTCAGGGAGGGCAATCAGCCCCAGCATTTT. Translation: CASSLVREGNQPQHF. J is TRBJ1-5 and V is TRBV28; weak D call: TRBD1 (5 bases). Trimming shortened V by 3 bases and J by 2 bases, and 11 bases separated the two germline ends. Germline V gene data show CDR1 as MDHEN and CDR2 as SYDVKM. The CDR3 is 15 amino acids.

V usage is TRBV27 and J usage is TRBJ2-6; D may be TRBD1 or TRBD2 (5 bases each). This CDR3 comprises 18 residues. CDR1 and CDR2 (germline): MNHEY, SMNVEV (reference sequence). The V gene lost 1 base and the J gene lost 1 base, with 14 bases spanning the gap. The CDR3 region has the DNA TGTGCCAGCAGTTTATTGGGACCCCACGGTTCTGGGGCCAACGTCCTGACTTTC. It yields the protein CASSLLGPHGSGANVLTF.

This chain uses TRBV6-1 with TRBJ2-7; the match to TRBD1 covers 7 bases. Germline CDR1 is MNHNS and CDR2 is SASEGT. The V and J ends lost 6 bases and 1 base, in that order; junction bases with no gene match: 3. This CDR3 is 13 amino acids long. CDR3 sequence reads: CASSTTGSYEQYF. The CDR3 bases are TGTGCCAGCAGCACGACAGGGTCCTACGAGCAGTACTTC.

The chain has TRBV4-1 and TRBJ2-1; 7 bases line up with TRBD2. CDR1 is MGHRA and CDR2 is YSYEKL in the germline V gene. V gave up 3 bases and J gave up 10 bases; unmatched junction bases: 6. The CDR3 covers 13 residues. CDR3 bases: TGCGCCAGCAGCCAGTTGGGAGGGGACGAGCAGTTCTTC. This gives the protein CASSQLGGDEQFF.

The CDR3 loop is CASSFPGPQHF. CDR3 DNA sequence: TGTGCCAGCAGCTTTCCCGGGCCCCAGCATTTT. This chain links TRBV7-9 with TRBJ1-5, with unresolved D. Germline CDR1 SEHNR, CDR2 FQNEAQ (reference sequence). The CDR3 loop spans 11 amino acids. The V end lost 3 bases, the J end lost 9 bases, and 6 bases lay between the germline ends. Looking up the rest from reference TRBV7-9 and TRBJ1-5 gives the full variable domain: DTGVSQNPRHKITKRGQNVTFRCDPISEHNRLYWYRQTLGQGPEFLTYFQNEAQLEKSRLLSDRFSAERPKGSFSTLEIQRTEQGDSAMYLCASSFPGPQHFGDGTRLSIL.

The chain has TRBV9 and TRBJ1-4; the D is unclear. V lost 2 bases to trimming and J lost 6 bases, with 11 bases between them. Germline CDR1 and CDR2: SGDLS and YYNGEE. The CDR3 contains 14 residues. In DNA form, the CDR3 reads TGTGCCAGCAGCGTGCCTGGCAGCGATGAAAAACTGTTTTTT. The encoded protein is CASSVPGSDEKLFF.

The rearrangement joins TRBV28 to TRBJ2-4, with a possible D match to TRBD1 (9 bases). Trimming removed 3 bases from V and 8 bases from J, with 23 bases in between. Germline assignment: CDR1 MDHEN and CDR2 SYDVKM. The CDR3 is made up of 17 amino acids. CDR3 nucleotide sequence: TGTGCCAGCAGTTTTGGTCCGGGGGGGACAGGGTCGGACATTCAGTACTTC. This sequence encodes CASSFGPGGTGSDIQYF.

This chain links TRBV5-6 with TRBJ2-5; D call uncertain. Trimming cost V 5 bases and J 4 bases, with 18 bases left between them. The CDR3 covers 15 residues. CDR1 and CDR2 from the germline V gene are SGHDT and YYEEEE. CDR3 loop: CASRPAGRWTETQYF. CDR3 in DNA: TGTGCCAGCAGGCCCGCCGGGCGCTGGACAGAGACCCAGTACTTC.

The V and J genes are TRBV4-1 and TRBJ2-7, with a possible D match to TRBD1 (6 bases). Germline values: CDR1 MGHRA, CDR2 YSYEKL. The CDR3 runs 16 residues. V lost 0 bases to trimming and J lost 3 bases, with 15 bases between them. CDR3 loop: CASSQDMGASIYEQYF. The CDR3 DNA reads as TGCGCCAGCAGCCAAGACATGGGGGCTTCCATCTACGAGCAGTACTTC.

The chain couples TRBV9 to TRBJ1-2, with 9 positions matching TRBD1. CDR1 is SGDLS and CDR2 is YYNGEE in the germline V gene. The CDR3 runs 15 residues. V dropped 1 base and J dropped 7; count of bases not matched to a gene: 8. CDR3 in amino acids: CASSVWGQGSVGYTF. CDR3 DNA sequence: TGTGCCAGCAGCGTATGGGGACAGGGATCGGTTGGCTACACCTTC.

The J gene is TRBJ2-2, the V gene TRBV7-2; D is possibly TRBD2 (5 bases). V gave up 8 bases and J gave up 4 bases, with 8 bases separating them. The CDR3 has 12 residues. CDR1 and CDR2 from the germline V gene are SGHTA and FQGNSA. The CDR3 reads CASSLATGELFF. CDR3 coding DNA: TGTGCCAGCTCGCTAGCCACCGGGGAGCTGTTTTTT.

This rearrangement joins TRBV9 to TRBJ2-3, with TRBD2 matching 8 bases. The CDR3 contains 15 residues. Germline assignment: CDR1 SGDLS and CDR2 YYNGEE. V was pared by 0 bases and J by 5 bases, with 5 bases of the junction left unmatched. In DNA, the CDR3 is TGTGCCAGCAGCGTAGCCGGGGGGGCTGGAGATACGCAGTATTTT. Translating gives CASSVAGGAGDTQYF.

The chain combines TRBV10-3 with TRBJ2-6, with D possibly being TRBD1 (5 bases). The CDR3 has 17 residues. The V gene lost 4 bases and the J gene lost 2 bases, with 15 bases spanning the gap. Germline CDR1 reads ENHRY; CDR2 reads SYGVKD. The CDR3 region is CAISADGRGTGANVLTF. The CDR3 coding sequence is TGTGCCATCAGTGCCGATGGAAGGGGTACTGGGGCCAACGTCCTGACTTTC.

This clone was counted a few times. The chain combines TRBV6-5 with TRBJ2-1, with D tentatively TRBD1 (6 bases). The CDR3 is made up of 13 amino acids. Germline values: CDR1 MNHEY, CDR2 SVGAGI. The V end lost 5 bases, the J end lost 1 base, and 6 bases lay between the germline ends. DNA for the CDR3: TGTGCCAGCAGTGGGACATCCTACAATGAGCAGTTCTTC. It translates to CASSGTSYNEQFF.

CDR3 sequence reads: CASSDKDRGPGTGELFF. The CDR3 DNA is TGCGCCAGCAGCGATAAGGACAGGGGGCCGGGCACCGGGGAGCTGTTTTTT. J is TRBJ2-2 and V is TRBV5-1; the match to TRBD1 covers 11 bases. This CDR3 spans 17 amino acids. With 4 bases clipped from V and 4 bases from J, the junction kept 9 bases outside the gene matches. CDR1 SGHRS and CDR2 YFSETQ come from the germline V gene.

The chain uses TRBV30 and TRBJ2-1, with 10 positions matching TRBD1. V lost 1 base, J lost 6 bases, and 6 bases stayed unmatched. CDR1 GTSNPN and CDR2 SVGIG come from the germline V gene (reference sequence). The CDR3 spans 15 residues. CDR3 in amino acids: CAWSAGTGVGNEQFF. The CDR3 DNA sequence: TGTGCCTGGAGTGCCGGGACAGGGGTAGGCAATGAGCAGTTCTTC. Full variable domain (remainder filled in from reference TRBV30 and TRBJ2-1): SQTIHQWPATLVQPVGSPLSLECTVEGTSNPNLYWYRQAAGRGLQLLFYSVGIGQISSEVPQNLSASRPQDRQFILSSKKLLLSDSGFYLCAWSAGTGVGNEQFFGPGTRLTVL.

In its sample, this clone was seen once. The J gene is TRBJ2-5, the V gene TRBV7-9, with 11 bases identical to TRBD2. With V trimmed by 7 bases and J by 1 base, 17 bases remained unmatched. Germline V gene lookup returns CDR1 SEHNR and CDR2 FQNEAQ (reference sequence). The CDR3 consists of 19 residues. CDR3 in amino acids: CASILGGLAGGVSQETQYF. CDR3 coding DNA: TGTGCCAGCATCCTCGGGGGCCTAGCGGGAGGAGTATCCCAAGAGACCCAGTACTTC.

The CDR3 DNA is TGTGCCAGCAGCTCCTTGTCGGACACCAACTATGGCTACACCTTC. This codes for CASSSLSDTNYGYTF. The chain uses TRBV9 and TRBJ1-2; D might be TRBD1 (5 bases). The CDR3 has 15 residues. V gave up 4 bases and J gave up 2 bases, with 15 bases separating them. CDR1 is SGDLS and CDR2 is YYNGEE in the germline V gene.

Turning to this clone: The identical CDR3 is also encoded by other nucleotide sequences in the sample. V and J are TRBV7-9 and TRBJ1-2; D gene uncertain. V lost 1 base and J 4 bases, leaving 7 bases between the germline ends. The CDR3 has 13 residues. CDR1 is SEHNR, CDR2 FQNEAQ, per germline (reference sequence). This CDR3 is CASSLGQVYGYTF. The CDR3 DNA sequence: TGTGCCAGCAGCTTAGGGCAAGTCTATGGCTACACCTTC.

In this sample, this clone turned up a few times. The rearrangement uses TRBV7-9 and TRBJ1-1, with 8 bases matching TRBD1. The CDR3 runs to 18 residues. Germline CDR1 is SEHNR and CDR2 is FQNEAQ (reference sequence). J lost 5 bases, V lost 5 bases, and 19 bases had no gene match. As DNA, the CDR3 is TGTGCCAGCAGCCGACCGCGGGCAGGGGGCACTCCGGGTACTGAAGCTTTCTTT. Amino acid sequence: CASSRPRAGGTPGTEAFF.

V and J are TRBV27 and TRBJ1-1, with D tentatively TRBD1 (6 bases). V lost 8 bases and J lost 3, with 16 bases in between. Per the germline V gene, CDR1 is MNHEY and CDR2 is SMNVEV (reference sequence). The CDR3 extends over 14 amino acids. The CDR3 here is CASQFIGGDTEAFF. The CDR3 region has the DNA TGTGCCAGCCAGTTTATCGGGGGCGACACTGAAGCTTTCTTT.

The chain is built from TRBV5-6 and TRBJ1-5; possibly TRBD1 for D (6 bases). This CDR3 has 15 residues. CDR1 and CDR2 (germline): SGHDT, YYEEEE. V lost 4 bases to trimming and J lost 3 bases, with 14 bases between them. CDR3 protein: CASSVYGQLNQPQHF. The CDR3 nucleotides are TGTGCCAGCAGCGTATACGGACAGCTCAATCAGCCCCAGCATTTT. Together with reference TRBV5-6 and TRBJ1-5, the CDR3 gives the full variable domain: DAGVTQSPTHLIKTRGQQVTLRCSPKSGHDTVSWYQQALGQGPQFIFQYYEEEERQRGNFPDRFSGHQFPNYSSELNVNALLLGDSALYLCASSVYGQLNQPQHFGDGTRLSIL.

This chain links TRBV19 with TRBJ2-7; tentatively, D is TRBD2 (6 bases). Germline lookup yields CDR1 LNHDA and CDR2 SQIVND (reference sequence). The ends were cut back, 5 bases at V and 5 bases at J, with 16 bases in the middle. This CDR3 has 14 amino acids. The CDR3 region is CASSYGGKWNEQYF. CDR3 nucleotides: TGTGCCAGTAGTTATGGAGGGAAGTGGAACGAGCAGTACTTC.